The clone carrying this T cell receptor beta chain was seen just once. Its specificity is not known. The data derive from a study of radiotherapy plus CTLA-4 blockade in lung cancer. Study overall: There were objective responses in approximately 19% of patients, and around 31% had disease control. Study-wide results and caveats: According to reports, early shifts in blood T cell clones, alongside interferon-beta, forecast response most accurately. Peripheral blood showed expansion of tumor-derived TCR clones after radiotherapy and ipilimumab.

Assay used: immunoSEQ multiplex PCR; TCRdb lists only in-frame clones, some missing. The table shows 30,000 to 45,000 clones, with around 70% occurring only once. CTLA-4 blockade using ipilimumab, together with focal radiation, was received by patients with chemo-refractory metastatic non-small-cell lung cancer. V lost 3 bases and J lost 7, with 10 bases in between. The length of the CDR3 is 12 residues. CDR1 is SGDLS and CDR2 is YYNGEE in the germline V gene. Sequences were derived from peripheral blood, sampled from a patient treated with radiotherapy plus ipilimumab. The gene calls are TRBV9 and TRBJ1-2, with D hard to call. The clonotype was recovered from a human donor with non-small cell lung cancer who had stable disease on radiotherapy plus ipilimumab. DNA of the CDR3: TGTGCCAGCAGCGCCGTACAGAGTGGCTACACCTTC. This codes for CASSAVQSGYTF.